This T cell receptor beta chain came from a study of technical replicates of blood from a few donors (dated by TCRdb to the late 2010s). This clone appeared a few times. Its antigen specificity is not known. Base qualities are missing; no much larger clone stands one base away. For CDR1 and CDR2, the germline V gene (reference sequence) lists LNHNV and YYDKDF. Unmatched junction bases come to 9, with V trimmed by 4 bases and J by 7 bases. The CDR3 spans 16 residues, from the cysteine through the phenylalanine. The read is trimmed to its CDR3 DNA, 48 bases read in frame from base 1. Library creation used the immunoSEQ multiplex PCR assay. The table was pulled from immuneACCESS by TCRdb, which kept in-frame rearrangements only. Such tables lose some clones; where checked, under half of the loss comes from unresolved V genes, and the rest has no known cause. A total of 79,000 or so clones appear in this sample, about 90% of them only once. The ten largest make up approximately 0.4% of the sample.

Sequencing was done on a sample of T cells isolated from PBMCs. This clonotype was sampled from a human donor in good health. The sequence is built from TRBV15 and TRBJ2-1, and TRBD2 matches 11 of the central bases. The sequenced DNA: TGTGCCACCAGCAACCCTAGCGGGAGGAATAATAATGAGCAGTTCTTC. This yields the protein CATSNPSGRNNNEQFF.